The next 5 T cell receptor beta chains were all read from a single sample in a study of blood T cell repertoires in COVID-19. The assay was immunoSEQ multiplex PCR, and TCRdb's table has in-frame clones only and misses some. This repertoire shows approximately 60,000 clones, about 94% found once; its top ten account for approximately 2.6%. Sequenced input: peripheral blood. These receptors originate from a man between 65 and 85 years old with active COVID-19.

The CDR3 sequence: CAIRDRGAGELFF. For the CDR3, the DNA is TGTGCCATCAGAGACAGGGGTGCGGGGGAGCTGTTTTTT. The chain has TRBV10-3 and TRBJ2-2; 8 bases line up with TRBD1. The CDR3 is 13 amino acids. Trimming took 6 bases from V and 8 from J; bases not matched to a gene: 5. Germline CDR1 ENHRY, CDR2 SYGVKD.

V and J are TRBV5-4 and TRBJ2-2; 8 nucleotides match TRBD2. CDR1 and CDR2 from the germline V gene are SGHNT and YYREEE (reference sequence). CDR3 length equals 18 residues. V lost 4 bases, J lost 4 bases, and 15 bases stayed unmatched. The CDR3 DNA reads TGTGCCAGCAGCCCCCGGGGGGGCGGGGGGTCTATCACCGGGGAGCTGTTTTTT. It codes for CASSPRGGGGSITGELFF.

The V gene is TRBV4-2, the J gene TRBJ2-1; TRBD2 aligns across 12 bases. CDR1 and CDR2 from the germline V gene are LGHNA and YNFKEQ. Germline trimming cut 1 base from V and 5 bases from J; bases unmatched to any gene: 0. The CDR3 has 15 residues. CDR3 coding DNA: TGTGCCAGCAGCCAAGGGACTAGCGGGGACAATGAGCAGTTCTTC. It encodes CASSQGTSGDNEQFF.

The chain couples TRBV6-2 or TRBV6-3 to TRBJ2-1; 9 bases agree with TRBD2. This CDR3 comprises 18 residues. Per the germline V gene, CDR1 is MNHEY and CDR2 is SVGEGT. V dropped 6 bases and J dropped 7; count of bases not matched to a gene: 19. DNA for the CDR3: TGTGCCAGCAGCTTCCCTTATCGCGGGGGGGCTGGTGAAAATGAGCAGTTCTTC. Translated, it gives CASSFPYRGGAGENEQFF.

The gene calls are TRBV29-1 and TRBJ2-6; TRBD2 might be the D (7 bases). V was pared by 5 bases and J by 0 bases, with 20 bases between. CDR3 length: 18 amino acids. Germline V gives CDR1 SQVTM, CDR2 ANQGSEA. The CDR3 DNA reads TGCAGCGTTTCAGCCGGGGGGCAGGCTCGCTCTGGGGCCAACGTCCTGACTTTC. Protein product: CSVSAGGQARSGANVLTF. The whole variable domain, remainder taken from reference TRBV29-1 and TRBJ2-6, is SAVISQKPSRDICQRGTSLTIQCQVDSQVTMMFWYRQQPGQSLTLIATANQGSEATYESGFVIDKFPISRPNLTFSTLTVSNMSPEDSSIYLCSVSAGGQARSGANVLTFGAGSRLTVL.